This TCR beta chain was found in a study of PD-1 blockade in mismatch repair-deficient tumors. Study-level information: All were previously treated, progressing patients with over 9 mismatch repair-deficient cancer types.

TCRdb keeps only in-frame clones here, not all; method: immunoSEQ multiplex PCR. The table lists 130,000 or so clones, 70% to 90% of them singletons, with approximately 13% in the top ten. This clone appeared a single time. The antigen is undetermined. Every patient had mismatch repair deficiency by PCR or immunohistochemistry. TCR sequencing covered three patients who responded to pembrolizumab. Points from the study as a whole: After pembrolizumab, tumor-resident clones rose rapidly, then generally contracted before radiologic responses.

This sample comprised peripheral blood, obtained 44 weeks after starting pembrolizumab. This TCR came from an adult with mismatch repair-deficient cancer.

CDR3 nucleotides: TGCGCCAGCAGCCAAGATAAGGGCCTAATCATAGGACTAGCGGGAAAACAAGAGACCCAGTACTTC. Protein sequence: CASSQDKGLIIGLAGKQETQYF. This chain connects TRBV4-1 to TRBJ2-5; 12 nucleotides align to TRBD2. This CDR3 spans 22 amino acids. The germline V gene has CDR1 MGHRA and CDR2 YSYEKL. After removal of 0 bases from V and 2 bases from J, the junction contained 19 bases not matched to a gene.